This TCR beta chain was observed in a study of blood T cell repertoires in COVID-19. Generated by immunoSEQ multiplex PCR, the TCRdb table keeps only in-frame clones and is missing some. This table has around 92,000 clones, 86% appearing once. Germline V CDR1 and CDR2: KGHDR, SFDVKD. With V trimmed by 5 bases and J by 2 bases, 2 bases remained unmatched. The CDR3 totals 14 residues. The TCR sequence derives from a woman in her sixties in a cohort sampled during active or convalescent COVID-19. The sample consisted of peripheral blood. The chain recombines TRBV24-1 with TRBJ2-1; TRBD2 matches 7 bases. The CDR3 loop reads CATSAAGTYNEQFF. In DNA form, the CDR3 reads TGTGCCACCAGTGCAGCGGGAACCTACAATGAGCAGTTCTTC.